This entry lists 8 T cell receptor beta chains sequenced from one sample in a study of T cells after yellow fever vaccination. TCRdb re-called the 5' RACE reads with MiXCR, one entry per CDR3 protein. Of 110,000 or so distinct CDR3 sequences in the sample, more than 5.5% were seen once. Specimen: CD4+ T cells sorted from PBMCs, collected approximately 40 days after the first yellow fever vaccination. The source is a man in his late teens or twenties who received the YFV17D yellow fever vaccine.

This clonotype was picked up many times. The J gene is TRBJ2-5, the V gene TRBV30, with D tentatively TRBD2 (5 bases). Germline CDR1 is GTSNPN and CDR2 is SVGIG (reference sequence). CDR3 length: 11 residues. V was trimmed by 4 bases and J by 5 bases, leaving 8 bases between them. CDR3 in DNA: TGTGCCTGGACTAGCCTGGAGACCCAGTACTTC. This gives the protein CAWTSLETQYF.

This clonotype was counted many times. This rearrangement joins TRBV29-1 to TRBJ1-6; D is uncertain. The CDR3 is made up of 13 amino acids. Germline V gene data show CDR1 as SQVTM and CDR2 as ANQGSEA. Trimming took off 4 bases at V and 8 bases at J, with 12 bases between the two ends. CDR3 amino acids: CSVGASSDSPLHF. In nucleotides, the CDR3 is TGCAGCGTTGGTGCCAGCTCCGATTCACCCCTCCACTTT. Using reference TRBV29-1 and TRBJ1-6 for the parts outside the CDR3, the full variable domain is SAVISQKPSRDICQRGTSLTIQCQVDSQVTMMFWYRQQPGQSLTLIATANQGSEATYESGFVIDKFPISRPNLTFSTLTVSNMSPEDSSIYLCSVGASSDSPLHFGNGTRLTVT.

In this sample, this clonotype turned up a few times. The V call is TRBV30, the J call TRBJ1-4; TRBD1 might be the D (5 bases). Looked up from germline, CDR1 is GTSNPN and CDR2 is SVGIG (reference sequence). Between the trimmed V and J ends, which lost 2 bases and 2 bases, there was a span of 12 bases. The CDR3 is 15 amino acids. The CDR3 sequence: CAWSPGTVTNEKLFF. The CDR3 DNA is TGTGCCTGGAGTCCCGGGACGGTTACTAATGAAAAACTGTTTTTT.

This clonotype was observed at least ten times. CDR3 amino acids: CASSPSGGSRVMQFF. CDR3 nucleotides: TGTGCCAGCAGCCCTTCGGGCGGGTCGCGGGTTATGCAGTTCTTC. V is TRBV6-5 and J is TRBJ2-1, with D possibly being TRBD2 (5 bases). V lost 6 bases to trimming and J lost 12 bases, with 24 bases between them. This CDR3 has 15 amino acids. The germline V gene encodes CDR1 MNHEY and CDR2 SVGAGI.

As regards this clonotype: Since a much larger clone is just one base distant, this may be a read error. The chain couples TRBV27 to TRBJ2-7; D uncertain. This CDR3 is 14 amino acids long. Germline CDR1 and CDR2: MNHEY and SMNVEV (reference sequence). The CDR3 region is CASSSVLSSYGQYV. In nucleotides, the CDR3 is TGTGCCAGCAGTTCGGTTCTAAGCTCCTACGGGCAGTACGTC.

This clonotype was detected ten times or more. J is TRBJ2-6 and V is TRBV29-1, with a weak D call TRBD1 (6 bases). Germline V gene sequence: CDR1 SQVTM, CDR2 ANQGSEA. The V end was cut by 0 bases, the J end by 2 bases, with 17 bases between. The CDR3 contains 18 residues. The CDR3 protein is CSVEEGAGEWPGANVLTF. CDR3 coding DNA: TGCAGCGTTGAAGAGGGCGCAGGGGAGTGGCCTGGGGCCAACGTCCTGACTTTC.

This clonotype was recorded at least ten times. V gene TRBV23-1 combines with J gene TRBJ2-5; D unclear. TRBV23-1 is labeled an ORF, and its function is uncertain. The ends were cut back, 2 bases at V and 2 bases at J, with 12 bases in the middle. The CDR3 length is 15 residues. The DNA for the CDR3 is TGCGCCAGCAGTCAAATTGGACGTCCACAAGAGACCCAGTACTTC. Protein product: CASSQIGRPQETQYF.

A few counts support this clonotype. In nucleotides, the CDR3 is TGTGCCAGCAGCTTATCAGGGGTAGTCTATGGCTACACCTTC. This codes for CASSLSGVVYGYTF. The chain uses TRBV7-9 and TRBJ1-2, with D maybe TRBD1 (6 bases). CDR1 is SEHNR, CDR2 FQNEAQ, per germline (reference sequence). Deletions cut 2 bases from V and 4 bases from J, with 11 bases between. This CDR3 comprises 14 residues.